This entry lists 7 T cell receptor beta chains sequenced from one sample in a study of T cells after yellow fever vaccination. TCRdb used MiXCR to reprocess the 5' RACE reads, holding one entry per CDR3 protein. The table shows approximately 550,000 distinct CDR3 sequences, with about a fifth occurring only once. This sample comprised PBMCs, obtained 15 days after the yellow fever booster vaccination. All receptors derive from a man aged 30 to 39 who received the YFV17D yellow fever vaccine.

The chain has TRBV5-7 and TRBJ2-7, with 10 bases fitting TRBD2. TRBV5-7 has ORF status, its function being uncertain. J gave up 4 bases and V 0 bases, and 13 bases lay outside the gene matches. The CDR3 consists of 18 residues. For the CDR3, the DNA is TGTGCCAGCAGCTTGGAAGGCGTCGGTCCTAGCGGGAGATACGAGCAGTACTTC. Its translation is CASSLEGVGPSGRYEQYF.

This clonotype was counted between two and nine times. The chain joins TRBV4-3 to TRBJ2-3; 9 bases match TRBD2. The germline V gene has CDR1 LGHNA and CDR2 YSLEER. V trimming: 0 bases; J trimming: 1 base; junction bases outside the gene matches: 5. The CDR3 loop spans 17 amino acids. The CDR3 coding sequence is TGCGCCAGCAGCCAAGAGGGACGACTAGCGGGCACAGATACGCAGTATTTT. Its translation: CASSQEGRLAGTDTQYF.

This clonotype has just a few counts. The chain is built from TRBV6-1 and TRBJ2-2; a weak D match, TRBD2 (5 bases). The CDR3 is 13 amino acids. V was shortened by 6 bases and J by 7 bases, with 12 bases between the two germline ends. Germline loops: CDR1 MNHNS, CDR2 SASEGT. CDR3 in DNA: TGTGCCAGCAGACGGGATTATGGCGGGGAGCTGTTTTTT. This gives the protein CASRRDYGGELFF.

The chain recombines TRBV5-1 with TRBJ1-1; tentative D call: TRBD1 (6 bases). Deletions cut 5 bases from V and 0 bases from J, with 14 bases between. CDR3 size: 15 residues. Germline assignment: CDR1 SGHRS and CDR2 YFSETQ. The CDR3 loop reads CASRQGSVMNTEAFF. CDR3 DNA: TGCGCCAGCAGACAGGGAAGTGTCATGAACACTGAAGCTTTCTTT.

This clonotype showed up just a few times. The chain carries TRBV30 and TRBJ2-2; TRBD1 aligns across 11 bases. CDR3 length equals 19 residues. Germline V gene sequence: CDR1 GTSNPN, CDR2 SVGIG (reference sequence). V lost 0 bases to trimming and J lost 3 bases; unmatched junction nucleotides: 12. The chain's CDR3 is CAWSVQFSGTGGDTGELFF. CDR3 sequence (DNA): TGTGCCTGGAGTGTACAGTTCTCCGGGACAGGGGGGGACACCGGGGAGCTGTTTTTT.

The CDR3 is CASSADRVWETQYF. The CDR3 DNA reads as TGTGCCAGCAGTGCAGACAGGGTCTGGGAGACCCAGTACTTC. V and J are TRBV25-1 and TRBJ2-5, with 7 bases fitting TRBD1. CDR3 size: 14 residues. Germline V lookup: CDR1 MGHDK, CDR2 SYGVNS. J was trimmed by 5 bases and V by 4 bases; bases with no gene match: 7.

V gene TRBV3-1 combines with J gene TRBJ2-1; 8 bases match TRBD2. There are 15 residues in the CDR3. V was pared by 4 bases and J by 7 bases, with 9 bases of the junction left unmatched. CDR1 LGHDT and CDR2 YNNKEL come from the germline V gene (reference sequence). CDR3 loop: CASSPNPRGGNEQFF. The CDR3, as DNA: TGTGCCAGCAGCCCAAACCCCCGGGGGGGAAATGAGCAGTTCTTC.